This TCR beta chain was identified during a study of shared clonotypes between healthy human individuals. Sequencing was performed with immunoSEQ multiplex PCR; in TCRdb, only in-frame clones are kept and a portion is missing. Among about 2.4 million clones listed, approximately 92% were seen once. Sequenced material: naive CD4+ T cells sorted from blood. Subset given: CD45RA+ positively selected. This TCR came from a man younger than 35 in good health.

CDR3 amino acids: CASSYSRGIRYEQYF. The CDR3 nucleotides read TGTGCCAGCAGTTACTCGAGGGGGATACGGTACGAGCAGTACTTC. J is TRBJ2-7 and V is TRBV6-5; D may be TRBD1 (6 bases). Trimming cost V 0 bases and J 4 bases, with 13 bases left between them. The CDR3 is made up of 15 amino acids. Germline CDR1 is MNHEY and CDR2 is SVGAGI.